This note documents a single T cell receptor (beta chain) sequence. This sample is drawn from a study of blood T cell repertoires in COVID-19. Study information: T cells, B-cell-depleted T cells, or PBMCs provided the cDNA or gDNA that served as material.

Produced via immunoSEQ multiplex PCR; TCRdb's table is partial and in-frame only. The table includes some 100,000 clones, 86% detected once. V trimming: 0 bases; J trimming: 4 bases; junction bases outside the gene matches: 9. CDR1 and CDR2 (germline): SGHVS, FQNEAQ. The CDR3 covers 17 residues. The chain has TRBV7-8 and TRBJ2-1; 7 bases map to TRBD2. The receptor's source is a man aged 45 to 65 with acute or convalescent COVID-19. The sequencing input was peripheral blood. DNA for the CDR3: TGTGCCAGCAGCTTAGCGCGTAGGACTAGGGTATACAATGAGCAGTTCTTC. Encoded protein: CASSLARRTRVYNEQFF.